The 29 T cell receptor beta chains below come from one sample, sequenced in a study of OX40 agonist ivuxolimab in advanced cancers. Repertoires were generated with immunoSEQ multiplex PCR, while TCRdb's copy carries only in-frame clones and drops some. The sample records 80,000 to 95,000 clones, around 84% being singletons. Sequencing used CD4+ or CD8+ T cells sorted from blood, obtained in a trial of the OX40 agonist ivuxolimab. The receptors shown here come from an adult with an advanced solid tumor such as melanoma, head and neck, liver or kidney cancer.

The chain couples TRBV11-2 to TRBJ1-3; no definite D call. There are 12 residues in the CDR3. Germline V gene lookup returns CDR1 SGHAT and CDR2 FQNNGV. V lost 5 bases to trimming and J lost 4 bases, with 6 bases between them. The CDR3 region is CASSRNGNTIYF. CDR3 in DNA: TGTGCCAGCAGCCGGAACGGAAACACCATATATTTT. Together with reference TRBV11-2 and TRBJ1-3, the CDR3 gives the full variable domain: EAGVAQSPRYKIIEKRQSVAFWCNPISGHATLYWYQQILGQGPKLLIQFQNNGVVDDSQLPKDRFSAERLKGVDSTLKIQPAKLEDSAVYLCASSRNGNTIYFGEGSWLTVV.

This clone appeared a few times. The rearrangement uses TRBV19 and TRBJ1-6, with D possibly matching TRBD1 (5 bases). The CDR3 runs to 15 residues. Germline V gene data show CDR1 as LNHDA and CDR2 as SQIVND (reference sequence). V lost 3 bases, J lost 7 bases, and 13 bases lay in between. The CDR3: CASSINRQGNSPLHF. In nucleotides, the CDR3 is TGTGCCAGTAGTATTAACCGGCAGGGAAATTCACCCCTCCACTTT.

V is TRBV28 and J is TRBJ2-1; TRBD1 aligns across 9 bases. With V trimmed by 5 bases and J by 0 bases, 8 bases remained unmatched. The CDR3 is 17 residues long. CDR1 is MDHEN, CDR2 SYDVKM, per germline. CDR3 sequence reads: CASSIPGQGSSYNEQFF. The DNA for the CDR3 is TGTGCCAGCAGTATCCCTGGACAGGGGAGCTCCTACAATGAGCAGTTCTTC.

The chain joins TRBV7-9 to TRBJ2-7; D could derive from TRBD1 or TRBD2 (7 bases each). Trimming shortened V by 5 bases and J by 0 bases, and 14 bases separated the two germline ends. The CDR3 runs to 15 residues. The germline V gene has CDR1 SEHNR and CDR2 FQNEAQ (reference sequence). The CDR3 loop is CASSPRGDSSYEQYF. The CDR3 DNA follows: TGTGCCAGCAGCCCTCGGGGGGACAGCTCCTACGAGCAGTACTTC. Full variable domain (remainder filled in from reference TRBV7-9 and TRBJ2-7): DTGVSQNPRHKITKRGQNVTFRCDPISEHNRLYWYRQTLGQGPEFLTYFQNEAQLEKSRLLSDRFSAERPKGSFSTLEIQRTEQGDSAMYLCASSPRGDSSYEQYFGPGTRLTVT.

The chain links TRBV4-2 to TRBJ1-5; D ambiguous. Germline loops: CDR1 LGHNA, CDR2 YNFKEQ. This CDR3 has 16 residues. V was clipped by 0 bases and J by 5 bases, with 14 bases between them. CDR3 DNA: TGTGCCAGCAGCCAAGATCTTTGGACGGACGATCAGCCCCAGCATTTT. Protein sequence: CASSQDLWTDDQPQHF.

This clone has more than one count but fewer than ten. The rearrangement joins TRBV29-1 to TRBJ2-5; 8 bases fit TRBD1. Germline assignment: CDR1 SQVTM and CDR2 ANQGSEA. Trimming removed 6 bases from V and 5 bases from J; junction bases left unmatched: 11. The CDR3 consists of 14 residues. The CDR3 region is CSVPGGGSSETQYF. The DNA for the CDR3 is TGCAGCGTCCCAGGGGGCGGGTCGTCGGAGACCCAGTACTTC.

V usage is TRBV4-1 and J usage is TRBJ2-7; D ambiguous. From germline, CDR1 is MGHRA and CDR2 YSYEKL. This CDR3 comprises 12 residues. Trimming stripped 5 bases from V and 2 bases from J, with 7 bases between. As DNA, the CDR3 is TGCGCCAGCAGCGGCTCCCCCTACGAGCAGTACTTC. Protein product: CASSGSPYEQYF.

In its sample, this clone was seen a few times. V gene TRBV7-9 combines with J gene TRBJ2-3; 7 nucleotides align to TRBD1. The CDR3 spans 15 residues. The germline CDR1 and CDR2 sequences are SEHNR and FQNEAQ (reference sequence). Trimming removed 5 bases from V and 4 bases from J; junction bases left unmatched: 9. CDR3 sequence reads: CASSPPQGWSDTQYF. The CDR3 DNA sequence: TGTGCCAGCAGCCCCCCACAGGGGTGGTCAGATACGCAGTATTTT.

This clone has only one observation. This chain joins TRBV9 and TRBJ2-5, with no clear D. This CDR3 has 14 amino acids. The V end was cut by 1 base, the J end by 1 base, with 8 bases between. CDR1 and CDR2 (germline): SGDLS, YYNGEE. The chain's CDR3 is CASSVRAAQETQYF. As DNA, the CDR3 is TGTGCCAGCAGCGTAAGGGCAGCCCAAGAGACCCAGTACTTC.

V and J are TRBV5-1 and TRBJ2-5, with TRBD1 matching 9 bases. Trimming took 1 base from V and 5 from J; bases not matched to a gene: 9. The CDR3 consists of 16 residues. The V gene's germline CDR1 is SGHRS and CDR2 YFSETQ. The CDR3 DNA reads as TGCGCCAGCAGCTTGACCCGGGACAGGGTAGGCGAGACCCAGTACTTC. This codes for CASSLTRDRVGETQYF.

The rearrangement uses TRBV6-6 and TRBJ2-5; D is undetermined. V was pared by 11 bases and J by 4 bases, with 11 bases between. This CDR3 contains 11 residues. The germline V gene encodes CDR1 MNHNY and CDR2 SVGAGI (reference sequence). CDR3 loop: CAARTGETQYF. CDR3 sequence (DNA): TGTGCCGCCAGAACCGGAGAGACCCAGTACTTC.

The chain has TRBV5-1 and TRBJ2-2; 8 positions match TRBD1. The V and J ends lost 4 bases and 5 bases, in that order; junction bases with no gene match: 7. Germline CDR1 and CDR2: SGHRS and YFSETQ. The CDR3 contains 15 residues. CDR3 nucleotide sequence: TGCGCCAGCAGCGGGGGGACAGGATGGACCGGGGAGCTGTTTTTT. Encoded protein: CASSGGTGWTGELFF.

The CDR3 loop is CASSYSMGMYEQYF. Written as DNA, the CDR3 is TGTGCCAGCAGTTACTCGATGGGGATGTACGAGCAGTACTTC. V is TRBV6-5 and J is TRBJ2-7; D ambiguous. This CDR3 spans 14 amino acids. Trimming pared 0 bases from V and 4 bases from J, leaving 10 bases between. The germline V gene has CDR1 MNHEY and CDR2 SVGAGI.

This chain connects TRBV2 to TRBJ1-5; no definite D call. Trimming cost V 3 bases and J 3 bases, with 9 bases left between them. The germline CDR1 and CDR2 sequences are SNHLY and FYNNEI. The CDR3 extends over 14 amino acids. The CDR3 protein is CASSDQGVNQPQHF. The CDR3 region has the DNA TGTGCCAGCAGTGACCAAGGAGTCAATCAGCCCCAGCATTTT.

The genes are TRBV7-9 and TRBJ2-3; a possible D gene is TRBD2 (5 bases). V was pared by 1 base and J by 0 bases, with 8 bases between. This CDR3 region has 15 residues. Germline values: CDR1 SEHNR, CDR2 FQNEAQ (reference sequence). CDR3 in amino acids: CASSLVLASTDTQYF. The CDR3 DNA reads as TGTGCCAGCAGCTTAGTGCTAGCTAGCACAGATACGCAGTATTTT.

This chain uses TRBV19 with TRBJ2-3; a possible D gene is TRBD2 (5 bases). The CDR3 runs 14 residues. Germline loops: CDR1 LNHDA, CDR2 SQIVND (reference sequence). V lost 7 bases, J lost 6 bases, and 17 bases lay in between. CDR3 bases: TGTGCCAGTACCCGGGCGGATAGAGGGGATACGCAGTATTTT. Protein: CASTRADRGDTQYF.

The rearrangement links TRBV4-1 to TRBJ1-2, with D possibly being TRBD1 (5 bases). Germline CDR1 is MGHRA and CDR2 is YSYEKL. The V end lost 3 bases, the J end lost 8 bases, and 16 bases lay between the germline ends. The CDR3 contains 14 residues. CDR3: CASSQPQWGPGYTF. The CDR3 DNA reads TGCGCCAGCAGCCAGCCCCAGTGGGGACCCGGCTACACCTTC.

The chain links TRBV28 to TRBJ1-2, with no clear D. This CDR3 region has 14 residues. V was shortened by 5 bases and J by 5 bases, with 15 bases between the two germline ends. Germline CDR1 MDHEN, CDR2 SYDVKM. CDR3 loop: CASSKAAGRYGYTF. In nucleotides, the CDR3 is TGTGCCAGCAGTAAGGCGGCGGGGAGGTATGGCTACACCTTC.

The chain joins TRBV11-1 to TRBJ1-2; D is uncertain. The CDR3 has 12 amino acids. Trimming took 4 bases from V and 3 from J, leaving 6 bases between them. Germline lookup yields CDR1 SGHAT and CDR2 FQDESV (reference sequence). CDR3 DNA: TGTGCCAGCAGCTCCCGGTACTATGGCTACACCTTC. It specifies CASSSRYYGYTF.

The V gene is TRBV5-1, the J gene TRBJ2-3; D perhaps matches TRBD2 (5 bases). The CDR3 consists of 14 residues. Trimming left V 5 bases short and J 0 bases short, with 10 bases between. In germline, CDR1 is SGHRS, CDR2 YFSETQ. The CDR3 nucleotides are TGCGCCAGCAGGCGGGCTGGGAGCACAGATACGCAGTATTTT. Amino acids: CASRRAGSTDTQYF.

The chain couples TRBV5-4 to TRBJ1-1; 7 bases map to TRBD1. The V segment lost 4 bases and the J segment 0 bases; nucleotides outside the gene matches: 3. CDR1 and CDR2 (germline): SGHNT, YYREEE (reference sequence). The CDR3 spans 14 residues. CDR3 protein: CASSLGQMNTEAFF. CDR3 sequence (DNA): TGTGCCAGCAGCCTGGGACAGATGAACACTGAAGCTTTCTTT.

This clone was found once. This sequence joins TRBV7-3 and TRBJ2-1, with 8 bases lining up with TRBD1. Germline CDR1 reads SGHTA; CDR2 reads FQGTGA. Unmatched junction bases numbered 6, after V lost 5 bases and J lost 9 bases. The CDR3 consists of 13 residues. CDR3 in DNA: TGTGCCAGCAGCCGCCAAGACAGGGGTGAGCAGTTCTTC. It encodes CASSRQDRGEQFF.

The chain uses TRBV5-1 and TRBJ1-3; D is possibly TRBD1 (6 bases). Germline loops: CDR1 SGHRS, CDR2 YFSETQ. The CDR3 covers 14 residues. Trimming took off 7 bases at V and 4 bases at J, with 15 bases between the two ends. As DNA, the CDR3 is TGCGCCAGCTACCAGGGGACGAGCGGAAACACCATATATTTT. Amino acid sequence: CASYQGTSGNTIYF.

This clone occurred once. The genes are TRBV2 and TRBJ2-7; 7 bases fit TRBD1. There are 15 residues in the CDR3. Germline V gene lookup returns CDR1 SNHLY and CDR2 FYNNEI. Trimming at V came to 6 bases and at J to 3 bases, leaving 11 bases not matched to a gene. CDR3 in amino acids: CASRPPDRDRYEQYF. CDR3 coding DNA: TGTGCCAGCAGGCCCCCCGACAGGGATCGCTACGAGCAGTACTTC. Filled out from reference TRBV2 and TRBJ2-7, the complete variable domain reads EPEVTQTPSHQVTQMGQEVILRCVPISNHLYFYWYRQILGQKVEFLVSFYNNEISEKSEIFDDQFSVERPDGSNFTLKIRSTKLEDSAMYFCASRPPDRDRYEQYFGPGTRLTVT.

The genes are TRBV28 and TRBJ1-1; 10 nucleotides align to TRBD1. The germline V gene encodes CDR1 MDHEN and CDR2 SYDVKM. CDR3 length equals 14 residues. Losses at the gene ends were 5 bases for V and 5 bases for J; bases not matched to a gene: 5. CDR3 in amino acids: CASSGGQGRTEAFF. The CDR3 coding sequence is TGTGCCAGCAGTGGGGGACAGGGGAGGACTGAAGCTTTCTTT.

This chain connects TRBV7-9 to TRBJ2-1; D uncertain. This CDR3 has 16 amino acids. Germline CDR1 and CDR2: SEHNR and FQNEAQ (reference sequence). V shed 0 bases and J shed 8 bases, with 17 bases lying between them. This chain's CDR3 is CASSLALAGLSHEQFF. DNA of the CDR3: TGTGCCAGCAGCTTAGCGCTGGCAGGCCTATCGCATGAGCAGTTCTTC.

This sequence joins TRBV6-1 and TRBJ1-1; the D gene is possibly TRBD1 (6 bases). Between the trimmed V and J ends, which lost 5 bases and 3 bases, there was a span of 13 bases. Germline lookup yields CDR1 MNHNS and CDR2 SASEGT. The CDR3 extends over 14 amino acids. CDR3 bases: TGTGCCAGCAGTCAACCTGGGGGCGACACTGAAGCTTTCTTT. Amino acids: CASSQPGGDTEAFF.

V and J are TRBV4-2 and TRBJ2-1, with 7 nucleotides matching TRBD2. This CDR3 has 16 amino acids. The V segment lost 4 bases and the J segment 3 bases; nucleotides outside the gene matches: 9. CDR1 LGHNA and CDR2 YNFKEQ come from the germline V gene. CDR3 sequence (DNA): TGTGCCAGCAGCCCCGGGGCTAGCGGTGACTACAATGAGCAGTTCTTC. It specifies CASSPGASGDYNEQFF.

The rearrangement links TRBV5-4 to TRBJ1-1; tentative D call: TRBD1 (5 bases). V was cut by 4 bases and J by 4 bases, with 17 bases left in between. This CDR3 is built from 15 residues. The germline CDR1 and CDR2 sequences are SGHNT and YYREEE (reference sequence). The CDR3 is CASSLARRRGTEAFF. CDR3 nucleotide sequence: TGTGCCAGCAGCCTGGCCCGACGGAGGGGCACTGAAGCTTTCTTT.